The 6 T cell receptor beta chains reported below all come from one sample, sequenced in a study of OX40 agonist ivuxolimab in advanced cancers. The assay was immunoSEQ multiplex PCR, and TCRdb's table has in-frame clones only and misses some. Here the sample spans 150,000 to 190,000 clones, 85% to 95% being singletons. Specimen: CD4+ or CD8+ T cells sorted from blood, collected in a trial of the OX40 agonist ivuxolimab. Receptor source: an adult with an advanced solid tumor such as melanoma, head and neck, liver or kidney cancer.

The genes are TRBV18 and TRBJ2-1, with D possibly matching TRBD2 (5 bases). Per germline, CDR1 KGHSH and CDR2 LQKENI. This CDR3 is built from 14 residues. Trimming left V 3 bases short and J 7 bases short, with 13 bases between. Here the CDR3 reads CASSPWERRNEQFF. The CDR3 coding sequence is TGTGCCAGCTCACCGTGGGAAAGGAGGAATGAGCAGTTCTTC.

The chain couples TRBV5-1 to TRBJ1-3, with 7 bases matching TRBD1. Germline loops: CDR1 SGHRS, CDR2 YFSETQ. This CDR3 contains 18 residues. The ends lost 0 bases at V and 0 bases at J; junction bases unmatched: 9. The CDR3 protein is CASSLVGLGQHSGNTIYF. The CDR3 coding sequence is TGCGCCAGCAGCTTGGTTGGCCTGGGACAGCACTCTGGAAACACCATATATTTT.

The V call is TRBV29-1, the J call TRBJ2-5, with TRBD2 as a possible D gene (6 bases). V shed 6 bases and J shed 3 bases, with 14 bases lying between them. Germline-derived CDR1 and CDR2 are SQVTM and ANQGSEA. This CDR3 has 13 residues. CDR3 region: CSVAFGGKETQYF. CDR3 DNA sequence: TGCAGCGTCGCCTTTGGGGGGAAAGAGACCCAGTACTTC.

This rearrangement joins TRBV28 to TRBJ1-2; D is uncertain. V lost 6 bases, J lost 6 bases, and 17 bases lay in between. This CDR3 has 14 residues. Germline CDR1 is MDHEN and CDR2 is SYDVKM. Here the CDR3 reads CASSRQSTGNGYTF. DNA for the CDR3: TGTGCCAGCAGCCGACAATCCACTGGAAATGGCTACACCTTC.

CDR3 sequence: CASSVDVGRETQYF. The CDR3 region has the DNA TGTGCCAGCAGCGTAGATGTGGGGAGGGAGACCCAGTACTTC. This chain uses TRBV9 with TRBJ2-5; a weak D match, TRBD2 (6 bases). Germline V gene lookup returns CDR1 SGDLS and CDR2 YYNGEE. The CDR3 has 14 residues. Trimming cost V 0 bases and J 5 bases, with 11 bases left between them.

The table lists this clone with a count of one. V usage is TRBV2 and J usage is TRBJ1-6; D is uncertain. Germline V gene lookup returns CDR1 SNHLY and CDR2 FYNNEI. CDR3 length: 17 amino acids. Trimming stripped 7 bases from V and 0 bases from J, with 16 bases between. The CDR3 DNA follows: TGTGCCAGCACCTCCCCCGCCGTATCCTCCTATAATTCACCCCTCCACTTT. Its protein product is CASTSPAVSSYNSPLHF.